The rows below give T cell receptor beta chains drawn from one sample of a study of beta chain features in type 1 diabetes. Measured with immunoSEQ multiplex PCR; TCRdb has only the in-frame clones, and not every one. The table has around 290,000 clones, 8% seen once. The specimen sequenced was central memory CD4+ T cells from blood. The receptors shown here come from a woman aged 18-35 years in good health. Both conserved end residues are part of each CDR3. A D gene is named only where the DNA matches it firmly. Expanded clones get a size class; other rows say once, few or many, or leave the size out.

v_call: TRBV7-2; j_call: TRBJ2-2; d_call: NA; clone_size: few; cdr3_aa: CASSFGDTGELFF; cdr3_nt: TGTGCCAGCAGCTTTGGAGACACCGGGGAGCTGTTTTTT
v_call: TRBV7-8; j_call: TRBJ2-1; d_call: NA; clone_size: NA; cdr3_aa: CASSLVQESEQFF; cdr3_nt: TGTGCCAGCAGCTTAGTTCAGGAATCTGAGCAGTTCTTC
v_call: TRBV27; j_call: TRBJ1-2; d_call: TRBD1; clone_size: NA; cdr3_aa: CASSLTGDGYTF; cdr3_nt: TGTGCCAGCAGTTTGACAGGGGACGGCTACACCTTC
v_call: TRBV11-3; j_call: TRBJ2-1; d_call: TRBD1; clone_size: few; cdr3_aa: CASSRGQGYDEQFF; cdr3_nt: TGTGCCAGCAGCAGAGGACAGGGCTATGATGAGCAGTTCTTC
v_call: TRBV7-8; j_call: TRBJ2-1; d_call: NA; clone_size: NA; cdr3_aa: CASSLTSSHNEQFF; cdr3_nt: TGTGCCAGCAGCCTAACTAGCTCCCACAATGAGCAGTTCTTC
v_call: TRBV30; j_call: TRBJ1-5; d_call: TRBD1; clone_size: NA; cdr3_aa: CAWNRPGQGNQPQHF; cdr3_nt: TGTGCCTGGAATAGACCGGGACAGGGTAATCAGCCCCAGCATTTT
v_call: TRBV7-9; j_call: TRBJ2-2; d_call: NA; clone_size: few; cdr3_aa: CASAEGSGTGELFF; cdr3_nt: TGTGCCAGCGCGGAGGGCTCGGGCACCGGGGAGCTGTTTTTT
v_call: TRBV29-1; j_call: TRBJ2-7; d_call: TRBD1; clone_size: few; cdr3_aa: CSVDAQGNGYEQYF; cdr3_nt: TGCAGCGTTGATGCACAGGGGAATGGTTACGAGCAGTACTTC
v_call: TRBV28; j_call: TRBJ2-5; d_call: NA; clone_size: few; cdr3_aa: CASMRVQETQYF; cdr3_nt: TGTGCCAGCATGAGGGTACAAGAGACCCAGTACTTC
v_call: TRBV10-3; j_call: TRBJ2-7; d_call: NA; clone_size: many; cdr3_aa: CAISESNEQYF; cdr3_nt: TGTGCCATCAGTGAGTCGAACGAGCAGTACTTC
v_call: TRBV6-1; j_call: TRBJ2-1; d_call: TRBD1; clone_size: few; cdr3_aa: CASSRQGSYNEQFF; cdr3_nt: TGTGCCAGCAGCCGACAGGGAAGTTACAATGAGCAGTTCTTC
v_call: TRBV25-1; j_call: TRBJ2-3; d_call: TRBD1; clone_size: many; cdr3_aa: CASSEANRGIDTQYF; cdr3_nt: TGTGCCAGCAGTGAAGCGAACAGGGGAATTGATACGCAGTATTTT
v_call: TRBV25-1; j_call: TRBJ1-2; d_call: NA; clone_size: few; cdr3_aa: CASSPDGTYSYGYTF; cdr3_nt: TGTGCCAGCAGTCCCGACGGGACCTATTCCTACGGCTACACCTTC